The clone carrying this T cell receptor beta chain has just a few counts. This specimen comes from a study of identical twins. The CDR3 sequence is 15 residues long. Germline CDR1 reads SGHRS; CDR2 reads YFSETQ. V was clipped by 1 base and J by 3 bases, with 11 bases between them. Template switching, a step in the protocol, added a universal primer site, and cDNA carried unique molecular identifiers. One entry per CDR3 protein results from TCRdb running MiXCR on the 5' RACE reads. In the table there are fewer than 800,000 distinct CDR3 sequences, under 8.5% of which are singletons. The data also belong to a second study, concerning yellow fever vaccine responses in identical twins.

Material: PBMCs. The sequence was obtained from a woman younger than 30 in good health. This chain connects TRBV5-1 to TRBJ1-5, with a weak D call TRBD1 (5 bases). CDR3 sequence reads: CASSLIGGNNQPQHF. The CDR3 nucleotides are TGCGCCAGCAGCTTGATTGGGGGTAACAATCAGCCCCAGCATTTT.